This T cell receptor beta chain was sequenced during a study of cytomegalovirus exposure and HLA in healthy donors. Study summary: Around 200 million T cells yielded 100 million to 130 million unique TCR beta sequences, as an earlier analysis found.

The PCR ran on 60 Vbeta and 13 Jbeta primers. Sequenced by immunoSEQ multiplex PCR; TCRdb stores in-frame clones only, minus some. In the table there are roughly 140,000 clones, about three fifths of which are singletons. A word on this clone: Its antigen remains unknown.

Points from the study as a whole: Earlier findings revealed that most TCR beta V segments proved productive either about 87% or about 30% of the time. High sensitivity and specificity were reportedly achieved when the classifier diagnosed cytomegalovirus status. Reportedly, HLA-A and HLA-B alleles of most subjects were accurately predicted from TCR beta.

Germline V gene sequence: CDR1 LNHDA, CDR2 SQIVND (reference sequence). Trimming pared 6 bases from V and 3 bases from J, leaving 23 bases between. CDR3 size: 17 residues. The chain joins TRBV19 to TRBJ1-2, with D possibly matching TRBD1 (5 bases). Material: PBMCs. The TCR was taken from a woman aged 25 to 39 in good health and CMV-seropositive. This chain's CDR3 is CASRPPGLPLGDYGYTF. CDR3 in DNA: TGTGCCAGTAGGCCTCCAGGGTTACCTCTCGGTGACTATGGCTACACCTTC.